Reported below is one T cell receptor beta chain. The specificity of this receptor is unknown. No base quality information exists; no much larger clone differs at one position. Separate from the approximately 670-subject first cohort, the validation cohort of 120 subjects was the group to which the donors belonged. In the germline V gene, CDR1 corresponds to SNHLY and CDR2 to FYNNEI. There are 15 amino acids in the CDR3, from cysteine to phenylalanine inclusive. Only the CDR3 portion is preserved as DNA: 45 bases, with reading frame beginning at the first base. V loses 4 bases of germline sequence and J loses 4 bases, and the interval between the two ends is 17 bases. The data were taken from a study of cytomegalovirus exposure and HLA in healthy donors (dated 2017 in TCRdb). Context from the whole study: According to a later analysis, the 120 or so validation repertoires were produced on the same platform as the 680 or so repertoires of the first cohort. The study aimed to test whether signatures of past pathogen exposure could be identified by cataloging public T cell receptors. Besides the first cohort of roughly 660 subjects, a separate validation cohort made up of roughly 120 different subjects was used. To predict cytomegalovirus infection status, the study brought together high-throughput TCR immunosequencing, statistical association of individual TCRs with disease status, and machine learning.

The library was obtained by the immunoSEQ multiplex PCR assay. The study's processing was this. A statistical classification framework was built for diagnosing cytomegalovirus status from the catalog of TCR beta chain sequences. Not all clones reach the TCRdb copy of this immuneACCESS table, which keeps in-frame sequences only. Checked studies attribute under half of the gap to unresolved V genes and leave the rest unexplained. V, J and clone size were drawn from that table, and D and trimming were deduced from the DNA. The sample contains about 120,000 clones, about 84% of them found a single time. The leading ten clones occupy roughly 5.3% of the sample. Broader findings and caveats from the paper: A later analysis found that TCRs clustered in the first cohort also tended to co-occur in the 120 validation repertoires, with just under 95% of cluster scores above 0. In the study, roughly 160 TCR beta chains were listed as associated with cytomegalovirus. While some public TCRs were present in many individuals, most TCR sequences turned up only very rarely across donors. A later analysis lacked HLA typing for the validation cohort, so it scored co-occurrence in that cohort across all 110 or so repertoires. The classifier was reported to diagnose cytomegalovirus status with high specificity and sensitivity in both the original cohort and the validation cohort. In vitro tests confirmed that a few of the cytomegalovirus-associated TCR beta chains recognize cytomegalovirus antigens. It was suggested by the authors that the approach could potentially be generalized to other disease states and immunological phenotypes.

The clonotype originates from a man aged 18 to 35 in good health and CMV-seronegative. Sequencing was done on a sample of PBMCs. The chain uses TRBV2 and TRBJ2-7; a tentative D match to TRBD2 spans 5 bases. The sequenced DNA is TGTGCCAGCAGTGGACCCAACTCGGGGTGGTACGAGCAGTACTTC. This sequence encodes CASSGPNSGWYEQYF.